This passage covers 13 T cell receptor beta chains from one sample sequenced in a study of T cell responses to AZD1222 COVID-19 vaccine. Profiling relied on immunoSEQ multiplex PCR, and the TCRdb table lists in-frame clones only, not all of them. This table holds approximately 98,000 clones, roughly 89% found once. The material sequenced was peripheral blood, taken on day 0 of MenACWY control vaccination. These receptors all stem from an adult in good health.

The chain couples TRBV12-3 or TRBV12-4 to TRBJ1-6; the D gene is possibly TRBD1 (5 bases). This CDR3 is 13 amino acids long. The V end lost 5 bases, the J end lost 8 bases, and 10 bases lay between the germline ends. Here the CDR3 reads CASSVRGDSPLHF. CDR3 in DNA: TGTGCCAGCAGTGTAAGAGGGGATTCACCCCTCCACTTT.

The chain couples TRBV10-3 to TRBJ2-3; D perhaps matches TRBD1 (6 bases). Per germline, CDR1 ENHRY and CDR2 SYGVKD. V was cut by 6 bases and J by 4 bases, with 14 bases left in between. The length of the CDR3 is 14 residues. This CDR3 is CAIRRQEHSDTQYF. The DNA of the CDR3 is TGTGCCATCAGGAGACAGGAACACTCAGATACGCAGTATTTT.

This clone was picked up one time. This chain joins TRBV2 and TRBJ2-5; D might be TRBD1 (6 bases). CDR1 and CDR2 from the germline V gene are SNHLY and FYNNEI. V was clipped by 10 bases and J by 3 bases, with 15 bases between them. The CDR3 has 13 residues. Written as DNA, the CDR3 is TGTGCCACTGTAGACGCAGGGGAAGAGACCCAGTACTTC. Residues: CATVDAGEETQYF.

The rearrangement joins TRBV10-3 to TRBJ1-2; TRBD1 is a possible D gene (5 bases). Trimming shortened V by 2 bases and J by 4 bases, and 11 bases separated the two germline ends. Germline assignment: CDR1 ENHRY and CDR2 SYGVKD. The CDR3 totals 14 residues. The CDR3 protein is CAISEASGGYGYTF. Written as DNA, the CDR3 is TGTGCCATCAGTGAGGCGTCCGGGGGCTATGGCTACACCTTC.

The gene calls are TRBV6-2 or TRBV6-3 and TRBJ1-2; 11 bases are shared with TRBD1. Losses at the gene ends were 4 bases for V and 7 bases for J; bases not matched to a gene: 5. The CDR3 is made up of 14 amino acids. CDR1 MNHEY and CDR2 SVGEGT come from the germline V gene. In DNA form, the CDR3 reads TGTGCCAGCAGTTTCAGAGGGACAGGGGGTGGCTACACCTTC. Translating gives CASSFRGTGGGYTF.

V is TRBV4-3 and J is TRBJ2-1; D gene uncertain. CDR3 length: 16 residues. V was trimmed by 3 bases and J by 0 bases, leaving 12 bases between them. Germline CDR1 reads LGHNA; CDR2 reads YSLEER. CDR3 residues: CASSQGLLGSYNEQFF. The CDR3 DNA reads TGCGCCAGCAGCCAGGGCCTCCTAGGCTCCTACAATGAGCAGTTCTTC.

The CDR3 sequence is CASKIEPQVHTQYF. CDR3 DNA sequence: TGTGCCAGCAAGATTGAACCTCAGGTCCATACGCAGTATTTT. This chain joins TRBV6-4 and TRBJ2-3; D is uncertain. V was pared by 7 bases and J by 7 bases, with 18 bases between. The germline CDR1 and CDR2 sequences are MRHNA and SNTAGT. This CDR3 is built from 14 residues.

The V and J genes are TRBV28 and TRBJ2-2; D may match TRBD1 or TRBD2 (5 bases each). The V and J ends lost 4 bases and 6 bases respectively, with 9 bases between them. This CDR3 is built from 13 residues. In germline, CDR1 is MDHEN, CDR2 SYDVKM. The CDR3 reads CASSSQGPGELFF. The CDR3 DNA sequence: TGTGCCAGCAGTTCCCAGGGACCCGGGGAGCTGTTTTTT.

The chain couples TRBV9 to TRBJ2-4, with TRBD1 matching 8 bases. J gave up 9 bases and V 4 bases, and 9 bases lay outside the gene matches. The CDR3 totals 14 residues. Per germline, CDR1 SGDLS and CDR2 YYNGEE. In nucleotides, the CDR3 is TGTGCCAGCAGCCCGGACAGGGAATGGGGCATTCAGTACTTC. This encodes CASSPDREWGIQYF.

The chain recombines TRBV21-1 with TRBJ2-3. TRBV21-1 is a pseudogene segment. The CDR3 spans 13 residues. The CDR3 sequence is CASSKRGTDTQYF. The CDR3 nucleotides are TGTGCCAGCAGCAAAAGGGGCACAGATACGCAGTATTTT.

This clone is a singleton in its sample. The chain combines TRBV29-1 with TRBJ1-2, with unresolved D. CDR3 length: 12 amino acids. Trimming took off 3 bases at V and 8 bases at J, with 13 bases between the two ends. CDR1 is SQVTM, CDR2 ANQGSEA, per germline. The CDR3 loop reads CSVEASGGGYTF. The CDR3, as DNA: TGCAGCGTTGAGGCTTCGGGTGGCGGCTACACCTTC.

In this sample, this clone turned up a few times. V usage is TRBV19 and J usage is TRBJ1-1; D is perhaps TRBD1 (5 bases). Germline V CDR1 and CDR2: LNHDA, SQIVND (reference sequence). The CDR3 runs 11 residues. Trimming left V 3 bases short and J 7 bases short, with 6 bases between. Written as DNA, the CDR3 is TGTGCCAGTAGTATGGGGGGTGAAGCTTTCTTT. Its translation: CASSMGGEAFF.

The chain joins TRBV20-1 to TRBJ1-1; D remains unclear. Trimming pared 3 bases from V and 4 bases from J, leaving 12 bases between. This CDR3 is built from 13 residues. Germline CDR1 DFQATT, CDR2 SNEGSKA (reference sequence). In nucleotides, the CDR3 is TGCAGTGCTAGTAATCCCTCGAGCACTGAAGCTTTCTTT. It codes for CSASNPSSTEAFF.